These T cell receptor beta chains were read from a single sample in a study of T cell responses to AZD1222 COVID-19 vaccine. Method: immunoSEQ multiplex PCR; TCRdb's copy keeps in-frame clones and lacks some. The data show more than 90,000 clones, roughly 86% seen once. The material was peripheral blood, obtained 28 days after the second AZD1222 dose. These receptors all stem from an adult who received the AZD1222 COVID-19 vaccine. Each CDR3 is given with its conserved first and last residue. The D gene is left open where the match is weak. Where a row states a size, it is once, few, many or the class of an expanded clone; other rows omit it.

>15|TRBV9|NA|NA|TRBJ1-2
CASSGGRPFNYGYTF
TGTGCCAGCAGCGGCGGCAGACCTTTTAACTATGGCTACACCTTC
>15|TRBV19|NA|NA|TRBJ2-6
CASSGTGTGANVLTF
TGTGCCAGTAGTGGAACCGGGACAGGGGCCAACGTCCTGACTTTC
>15|TRBV10-2|NA|NA|TRBJ2-1
CASSEQPSSYNEQFF
TGCGCCAGCAGTGAGCAACCAAGCTCCTACAATGAGCAGTTCTTC
>15|TRBV3-1/TRBV3-2|NA|NA|TRBJ1-5
CASSQSRQSNQPQHF
TGTGCCAGCAGCCAATCTCGGCAGAGCAATCAGCCCCAGCATTTT
>15|TRBV4-2|TRBD2|NA|TRBJ2-3
CASSQSRGVVDTQYF
TGTGCCAGCAGCCAATCCCGGGGGGTAGTAGATACGCAGTATTTT
>13|TRBV7-9|NA|NA|TRBJ1-1
CASSLVGDTEAFF
TGTGCCAGCAGCTTAGTAGGGGACACTGAAGCTTTCTTT
>14|TRBV15|NA|NA|TRBJ1-4
CATSRVGADRELFF
TGTGCCACCAGCAGAGTCGGCGCGGATCGAGAACTGTTTTTT
>12|TRBV27|NA|NA|TRBJ1-5
CASRGNYQPQHF
TGTGCCAGCAGAGGAAATTATCAGCCCCAGCATTTT
>13|TRBV6-5|TRBD2|NA|TRBJ2-5
CASRGLQYETQYF
TGTGCCAGCAGGGGACTACAGTATGAGACCCAGTACTTC
>13|TRBV28|NA|NA|TRBJ2-3
CASSPPSTDTQYF
TGTGCCAGCAGCCCCCCTAGCACAGATACGCAGTATTTT
>14|TRBV23-1|NA|NA|TRBJ1-1
CASSQSGGGTEAFF
TGCGCCAGCAGTCAATCGGGGGGTGGGACTGAAGCTTTCTTT
>14|TRBV10-1|TRBD1|once|TRBJ2-7
CASSENRGPYEQYF
TGCGCCAGCAGTGAAAACAGGGGGCCCTACGAGCAGTACTTC
>16|TRBV18|TRBD1|NA|TRBJ2-7
CASSPPVGTGGYEQYF
TGTGCCAGCTCACCGCCGGTTGGTACAGGGGGCTACGAGCAGTACTTC
>13|TRBV30|NA|NA|TRBJ1-2
CAWSPDWGDGYTF
TGTGCCTGGTCCCCAGATTGGGGGGATGGCTACACCTTC
>17|TRBV18|NA|NA|TRBJ2-1
CASSPRLSGTDYNEQFF
TGTGCCAGCTCACCAAGGTTGAGCGGGACAGACTACAATGAGCAGTTCTTC
>17|TRBV23-1|NA|NA|TRBJ2-7
CASSPPPGAQTFYEQYF
TGCGCCAGCAGTCCTCCCCCCGGGGCACAAACTTTCTACGAGCAGTACTTC
>15|TRBV4-2|NA|NA|TRBJ2-3
CASSQADNRADTQYF
TGTGCCAGCAGCCAAGCAGACAACAGAGCAGATACGCAGTATTTT
>16|TRBV9|NA|NA|TRBJ1-2
CARSDPIQELNYGYTF
TGTGCCAGAAGCGATCCCATACAGGAGTTAAACTATGGCTACACCTTC
>15|TRBV28|TRBD1|NA|TRBJ1-5
CASSLPQGGNQPQHF
TGTGCCAGCAGTTTACCCCAGGGGGGCAATCAGCCCCAGCATTTT
>11|TRBV27|NA|many|TRBJ2-7
CASSLGDEQYF
TGTGCCAGCAGTCTAGGGGACGAGCAGTACTTC
>15|TRBV7-2|NA|NA|TRBJ2-7
CASSLAVGDSYEQYF
TGTGCCAGCAGCTTAGCTGTGGGGGACTCCTACGAGCAGTACTTC
>20|TRBV4-1|NA|NA|TRBJ2-1
CASSQSSAQAPKDVVDEQFF
TGCGCCAGCAGCCAATCTTCGGCGCAGGCCCCCAAAGACGTAGTAGATGAGCAGTTCTTC
>14|TRBV30|NA|NA|TRBJ2-7
CASGGPLVSYEQYF
TGTGCCTCGGGCGGGCCACTAGTTTCCTACGAGCAGTACTTC